The rows below give T cell receptor beta chains drawn from one sample of a study of T cell responses to AZD1222 COVID-19 vaccine. Produced via immunoSEQ multiplex PCR; TCRdb's table is partial and in-frame only. Among about 100,000 clones listed, 80% to 90% were seen once. This specimen consisted of peripheral blood, obtained 28 days after the second AZD1222 dose. These receptors came from an adult who received the AZD1222 COVID-19 vaccine. The CDR3 runs from the conserved cysteine through the conserved F or W. The D gene is left open where the match is weak. Clone size is shown for a subset of rows, as once, few, many or a class of expanded clone.

CDR3 protein	CDR3 DNA	V gene	CDR3 length	J gene	D gene	clone size
CASTAPGTGSNEQYF	TGTGCCAGCACCGCTCCTGGGACAGGGTCAAACGAGCAGTACTTC	TRBV28	15	TRBJ2-7	TRBD1	.
CASSRLGAVPYNEQFF	TGTGCCAGCAGCCGCCTAGGGGCGGTCCCCTACAATGAGCAGTTCTTC	TRBV28	16	TRBJ2-1	.	once
CAWRNRDSQDETQYF	TGTGCCTGGAGAAACAGGGACTCACAAGACGAGACCCAGTACTTC	TRBV30	15	TRBJ2-5	.	.
CASSPKGTGGNIQYF	TGTGCCAGCAGTCCAAAGGGGACAGGGGGAAACATTCAGTACTTC	TRBV7-8	15	TRBJ2-4	TRBD1	few
CASSPNRISTDTQYF	TGTGCCAGCAGCCCGAACAGGATTAGCACAGATACGCAGTATTTT	TRBV5-6	15	TRBJ2-3	.	.
CASSSLDQADTQYF	TGTGCCAGCAGCTCCCTGGACCAGGCAGATACGCAGTATTTT	TRBV5-6	14	TRBJ2-3	.	.
CASSPVAGIETQYF	TGTGCCAGCAGCCCGGTTGCGGGTATCGAGACCCAGTACTTC	TRBV11-2	14	TRBJ2-5	.	.
CASSPPSMETQYF	TGTGCCAGCAGCCCCCCCAGTATGGAGACCCAGTACTTC	TRBV9	13	TRBJ2-5	.	.
CASRFPGTEAFF	TGTGCCAGCAGATTCCCGGGGACTGAAGCTTTCTTT	TRBV12-3/TRBV12-4	12	TRBJ1-1	.	once
CASSYESDTQYF	TGTGCCAGCAGCTACGAGTCAGATACGCAGTATTTT	TRBV7-3	12	TRBJ2-3	.	.
CASTYTLPGTGYTGELFF	TGTGCCAGCACCTACACTCTTCCCGGGACAGGTTACACCGGGGAGCTGTTTTTT	TRBV27	18	TRBJ2-2	TRBD1	.
CASSLSMAWGDSPLHF	TGTGCCAGCAGTTTATCCATGGCCTGGGGAGATTCACCCCTCCACTTT	TRBV28	16	TRBJ1-6	.	.
CAISELGGQGLDGYTF	TGTGCCATCAGTGAGTTAGGAGGACAGGGGTTGGATGGCTACACCTTC	TRBV10-3	16	TRBJ1-2	TRBD1	few
CASTLGLLYEQYF	TGTGCCAGCACCCTCGGCCTTCTTTACGAGCAGTACTTC	TRBV6-5	13	TRBJ2-7	.	.
CASSLRDTEAFF	TGTGCCAGCAGTTTGAGGGACACTGAAGCTTTCTTT	TRBV28	12	TRBJ1-1	.	.
CASGPDHREQYF	TGTGCCAGCGGACCCGACCACCGGGAGCAGTATTTT	TRBV27	12	TRBJ2-3	.	once
CASSLRGANVLTF	TGTGCCAGCAGTCTTAGGGGGGCCAACGTCCTGACTTTC	TRBV27	13	TRBJ2-6	.	.
CASKVSQSSSYEQYF	TGCGCCAGCAAAGTAAGTCAGAGTAGCTCCTACGAGCAGTACTTC	TRBV5-1	15	TRBJ2-7	.	.
CATGALAGAVNEQFF	TGTGCCACCGGAGCCTTAGCGGGAGCGGTCAATGAGCAGTTCTTC	TRBV7-8	15	TRBJ2-1	TRBD2	.
CASSVVGQGVEQYF	TGTGCCAGCAGCGTAGTGGGACAGGGGGTCGAGCAGTACTTC	TRBV9	14	TRBJ2-7	TRBD1	once
CASSRRDEQFF	TGTGCCAGTAGTAGGAGGGATGAGCAGTTCTTC	TRBV19	11	TRBJ2-1	.	few
CASGQGAEAFF	TGTGCCAGTGGACAGGGCGCTGAAGCTTTCTTT	TRBV19	11	TRBJ1-1	TRBD1	.
CASTLSSGNQETQYF	TGTGCCAGTACCCTCTCTAGCGGGAACCAAGAGACCCAGTACTTC	TRBV19	15	TRBJ2-5	TRBD2	.
CASSLPTQRGTDTQYF	TGCGCCAGCAGCCTACCCACCCAGCGGGGCACAGATACGCAGTATTTT	TRBV5-1	16	TRBJ2-3	.	few
CASSVGQFRAEAFF	TGTGCCAGCAGCGTGGGCCAGTTCAGGGCTGAAGCTTTCTTT	TRBV9	14	TRBJ1-1	.	once
CASSILARATEAFF	TGTGCCAGTAGTATCTTAGCCAGGGCGACTGAAGCTTTCTTT	TRBV19	14	TRBJ1-1	.	.
CASSYGKSSYNEQFF	TGTGCCAGCAGTTACGGGAAGAGCTCCTACAATGAGCAGTTCTTC	TRBV6-6	15	TRBJ2-1	.	.
CASSHTSGGLYNEQFF	TGTGCCAGCAGTCATACTAGCGGAGGCCTCTACAATGAGCAGTTCTTC	TRBV7-2	16	TRBJ2-1	TRBD2	.
CAWSAGLGNQPQHF	TGTGCCTGGAGTGCGGGCCTCGGCAATCAGCCCCAGCATTTT	TRBV30	14	TRBJ1-5	.	once
CASSAGATGSGNTIYF	TGTGCCAGCAGTGCCGGGGCGACAGGATCTGGAAACACCATATATTTT	TRBV2	16	TRBJ1-3	.	once
CASSSGLAGFHEQYF	TGCGCCAGCAGCTCCGGACTAGCGGGGTTCCACGAGCAGTACTTC	TRBV5-1	15	TRBJ2-7	TRBD2	.
CASSQVGEQYF	TGTGCCAGCAGCCAGGTCGGCGAGCAGTACTTC	TRBV3-1/TRBV3-2	11	TRBJ2-7	.	.
CASSSTGGQGNIRNF	TGTGCCAGCAGCTCCACGGGCGGACAGGGTAATATAAGGAACTTC	TRBV7-9	15	TRBJ2-7	TRBD1	.
CASSLRRVNTGELFF	TGTGCCAGCAGTTTAAGGAGGGTCAACACCGGGGAGCTGTTTTTT	TRBV28	15	TRBJ2-2	.	few
CASSENRQGGRELFF	TGTGCCAGCAGTGAAAACAGACAGGGCGGACGGGAGCTGTTTTTT	TRBV25-1	15	TRBJ2-2	TRBD1	once
CASSEGAGTFYEQYF	TGCGCCAGCAGCGAAGGTGCCGGGACTTTCTACGAGCAGTACTTC	TRBV5-1	15	TRBJ2-7	.	.
CASSRNTDTQYF	TGTGCCAGCAGCCGTAACACAGATACGCAGTATTTT	TRBV5-6	12	TRBJ2-3	.	once
CASSPRIAGPQETQYF	TGTGCCAGCAGCCCCCGGATAGCGGGGCCTCAAGAGACCCAGTACTTC	TRBV7-2	16	TRBJ2-5	TRBD2	.
CASTRDRDYGYTF	TGCGCCAGCACTCGGGACAGGGACTATGGCTACACCTTC	TRBV5-1	13	TRBJ1-2	TRBD1	once
CASSPPTSGRAWTDTQYF	TGTGCCAGCAGTCCACCGACTAGCGGGAGGGCCTGGACAGATACGCAGTATTTT	TRBV25-1	18	TRBJ2-3	TRBD2	.
CASSPDRVGTEAFF	TGTGCCAGCAGCCCGGACAGGGTGGGAACTGAAGCTTTCTTT	TRBV11-2	14	TRBJ1-1	TRBD1	.
CASSYGGLSYNEQFF	TGTGCCAGCAGTTACGGGGGGCTCTCCTACAATGAGCAGTTCTTC	TRBV6-5	15	TRBJ2-1	.	.
CASSYLTSGSPDEQFF	TGTGCTAGCAGCTACCTGACTAGCGGGAGTCCCGATGAGCAGTTCTTC	TRBV7-7	16	TRBJ2-1	TRBD2	.
CASSPGLAGNIQYF	TGTGCCAGCAGCCCGGGACTAGCGGGTAACATTCAGTACTTC	TRBV9	14	TRBJ2-4	TRBD2	.
CASSSPEDDNSPLHF	TGTGCCAGCAGTTCACCGGAAGATGATAATTCACCCCTCCACTTT	TRBV6-2/TRBV6-3	15	TRBJ1-6	.	once
CANRGGTDTQYF	TGTGCCAACCGGGGGGGCACAGATACGCAGTATTTT	TRBV10-3	12	TRBJ2-3	TRBD2	.
CASSSQRRQPQHF	TGTGCCAGCAGCTCTCAGAGAAGGCAGCCCCAGCATTTT	TRBV7-2	13	TRBJ1-5	.	few
CASSDGDRFSPAEYF	TGTGCCAGCAGTGATGGGGACAGGTTTTCCCCCGCGGAGTACTTC	TRBV25-1	15	TRBJ2-7	TRBD1	.
CASSTRRGRISGNTIYF	TGTGCCAGTAGTACCCGCCGGGGGCGAATCTCTGGAAACACCATATATTTT	TRBV19	17	TRBJ1-3	.	.
CASSTGTSGSRGTQYF	TGTGCCAGCAGCACTGGGACTAGCGGGAGTCGGGGTACGCAGTATTTT	TRBV7-2	16	TRBJ2-3	TRBD2	.
CASSLGGQGNYGYTF	TGCGCCAGCAGCTTGGGGGGACAGGGGAACTATGGCTACACCTTC	TRBV5-1	15	TRBJ1-2	TRBD1	.
CASSQELAREGNEKLFF	TGTGCCAGCAGCCAAGAATTGGCCCGGGAGGGAAATGAAAAACTGTTTTTT	TRBV4-2	17	TRBJ1-4	.	.
CASTAGAGQPQHF	TGTGCCAGCACTGCGGGGGCAGGTCAGCCCCAGCATTTT	TRBV2	13	TRBJ1-5	.	.
CASTMLSGTLHF	TGTGCCAGCACCATGCTATCGGGCACCCTCCACTTT	TRBV6-6	12	TRBJ1-6	.	few
CASSPNQGGGYGYTF	TGTGCCAGCTCACCCAACCAGGGTGGAGGGTATGGCTACACCTTC	TRBV18	15	TRBJ1-2	.	.